The 28 T cell receptor beta chains reported below all come from one sample, sequenced in a study of CD4 T cells in relation to SARS-CoV-2 and coronaviruses. These receptors' targets are unknown. Method: immunoSEQ multiplex PCR; TCRdb's copy keeps in-frame clones and lacks some. The sample yields about 29,000 clones, approximately 80% seen once. Before the COVID-19 pandemic, during about 2011-2019, CD4+ T cells were taken from unexposed donors. CD4+ T cells were isolated from the cells after more than 8 days of culture. Material for sequencing was CD4+ T cells from PBMCs, cultured in vitro. Receptor source: a human donor in good health.

This clone was counted between two and nine times. The chain has TRBV7-2 and TRBJ1-2; perhaps TRBD1 as D (5 bases). The CDR3 spans 15 residues. The germline V and J ends were trimmed by 5 bases and 3 bases, with 16 bases remaining between them. Germline CDR1 and CDR2: SGHTA and FQGNSA. CDR3 amino acids: CASSPGGILDYGYTF. The CDR3 region has the DNA TGTGCCAGCAGCCCCGGGGGGATTCTAGACTATGGCTACACCTTC. Drawing the rest from reference TRBV7-2 and TRBJ1-2, the complete variable domain is GAGVSQSPSNKVTEKGKDVELRCDPISGHTALYWYRQSLGQGLEFLIYFQGNSAPDKSGLPSDRFSAERTGGSVSTLTIQRTQQEDSAVYLCASSPGGILDYGYTFGSGTRLTVV.

The chain carries TRBV7-8 and TRBJ1-3; no clear D gene. Germline V gene sequence: CDR1 SGHVS, CDR2 FQNEAQ. With 4 bases removed from V and 5 bases from J, the gap between germline ends came to 3 bases. This CDR3 spans 11 amino acids. CDR3 in amino acids: CASSSRNTIYF. The CDR3 bases are TGTGCCAGCAGCTCAAGAAACACCATATATTTT.

Turning to this clone: Additional DNA sequences in this sample encode the identical CDR3. The chain has TRBV19 and TRBJ1-2; 7 bases are shared with TRBD1. V was clipped by 2 bases and J by 4 bases; unmatched bases: 1. The length of the CDR3 is 13 residues. Germline CDR1 and CDR2: LNHDA and SQIVND (reference sequence). The chain's CDR3 is CASSIRDSYGYTF. The DNA for the CDR3 is TGTGCCAGTAGTATAAGGGACAGCTATGGCTACACCTTC.

This rearrangement joins TRBV5-1 to TRBJ2-1; maybe TRBD2 (5 bases). Germline V gene sequence: CDR1 SGHRS, CDR2 YFSETQ. Trimming stripped 6 bases from V and 8 bases from J, with 15 bases between. CDR3 length: 13 amino acids. The CDR3 is CASNREVGDEQFF. The CDR3 nucleotides read TGCGCCAGCAACCGGGAAGTTGGGGATGAGCAGTTCTTC.

The rearrangement joins TRBV11-3 to TRBJ2-2; D perhaps matches TRBD1 (5 bases). In germline, CDR1 is SGHNT, CDR2 YENEEA. This CDR3 contains 15 residues. V lost 1 base and J 4 bases, leaving 10 bases between the germline ends. The CDR3: CASSLGQPSTGELFF. CDR3 DNA sequence: TGTGCCAGCAGCTTAGGACAGCCTTCCACCGGGGAGCTGTTTTTT.

The chain carries TRBV10-3 and TRBJ2-2; the match to TRBD2 covers 8 bases. Per germline, CDR1 ENHRY and CDR2 SYGVKD. The CDR3 is 16 amino acids. V was clipped by 6 bases and J by 6 bases; unmatched bases: 12. CDR3 sequence reads: CAIRGMETSASGELFF. The CDR3 DNA reads as TGTGCCATCAGGGGAATGGAGACTAGCGCCTCCGGGGAGCTGTTTTTT.

V is TRBV19 and J is TRBJ1-5; the D is unclear. Germline CDR1 and CDR2: LNHDA and SQIVND (reference sequence). This CDR3 has 16 amino acids. The ends were cut back, 6 bases at V and 3 bases at J, with 18 bases in the middle. CDR3 loop: CASSKRTEGVNQPQHF. CDR3 sequence (DNA): TGTGCCAGTAGCAAACGAACCGAGGGTGTCAATCAGCCCCAGCATTTT.

The rearrangement links TRBV7-9 to TRBJ1-4; D not certain. The CDR3 consists of 17 residues. The germline V gene has CDR1 SEHNR and CDR2 FQNEAQ (reference sequence). Trimming took 0 bases from V and 0 from J, leaving 11 bases between them. The CDR3 protein is CASSLAFLPTTNEKLFF. DNA of the CDR3: TGTGCCAGCAGCTTAGCTTTTTTACCAACAACTAATGAAAAACTGTTTTTT.

The chain combines TRBV19 with TRBJ2-7; unclear D gene. The CDR3 spans 12 residues. Looked up from germline, CDR1 is LNHDA and CDR2 is SQIVND (reference sequence). V was cut by 5 bases and J by 4 bases, with 9 bases left in between. Written as DNA, the CDR3 is TGTGCCAGTAGTCGTTCGGCTTACGAGCAGTACTTC. Translated: CASSRSAYEQYF.

The V and J genes are TRBV4-2 and TRBJ2-1; TRBD2 matches 7 bases. Germline assignment: CDR1 LGHNA and CDR2 YNFKEQ. The CDR3 totals 18 residues. The trim removed 1 base at V and 0 bases at J, leaving 9 bases unmatched. CDR3 amino acids: CASSQGGTTLYSYNEQFF. DNA of the CDR3: TGTGCCAGCAGCCAAGGGGGGACTACTTTATACTCCTACAATGAGCAGTTCTTC.

The count of this clone is one. V and J are TRBV7-2 and TRBJ1-1; D is unclear. V was pared by 1 base and J by 1 base, with 4 bases between. The CDR3 is 13 residues long. Germline V CDR1 and CDR2: SGHTA, FQGNSA. CDR3 DNA: TGTGCCAGCAGCTTAGAGCGGAACACTGAAGCTTTCTTT. This encodes CASSLERNTEAFF.

The genes are TRBV11-3 and TRBJ2-1, with 8 bases lining up with TRBD2. The V segment lost 5 bases and the J segment 5 bases; nucleotides outside the gene matches: 17. Germline V gene data show CDR1 as SGHNT and CDR2 as YENEEA. The CDR3 consists of 18 residues. This chain's CDR3 is CASSPRGAGASEDNEQFF. DNA for the CDR3: TGTGCCAGCAGCCCACGCGGAGCGGGAGCGTCGGAGGACAATGAGCAGTTCTTC.

The sample holds a few counts of this clone. In DNA, the CDR3 is TGTGCCAGCAGATCAAAGGGACAGGGGGCTGTCTACGAGCAGTACTTC. Protein product: CASRSKGQGAVYEQYF. The chain combines TRBV27 with TRBJ2-7; the match to TRBD1 covers 12 bases. The CDR3 spans 16 residues. The germline CDR1 and CDR2 sequences are MNHEY and SMNVEV (reference sequence). J gave up 3 bases and V 6 bases, and 9 bases lay outside the gene matches.

The sample holds a few counts of this clone. The rearrangement links TRBV7-2 to TRBJ2-7, with 13 positions matching TRBD2. With 5 bases clipped from V and 3 bases from J, the junction kept 4 bases outside the gene matches. From germline, CDR1 is SGHTA and CDR2 FQGNSA. This CDR3 has 15 amino acids. The CDR3 is CASSPRTSGSYEQYF. The CDR3 bases are TGTGCCAGCAGCCCTAGGACTAGCGGGAGCTACGAGCAGTACTTC.

This clone has just one count. The chain combines TRBV4-1 with TRBJ1-1, with D tentatively TRBD1 (5 bases). The CDR3 covers 14 residues. Deletions cut 3 bases from V and 3 bases from J, with 11 bases between. Per the germline V gene, CDR1 is MGHRA and CDR2 is YSYEKL. The CDR3 is CASSHPGLDTEAFF. In DNA form, the CDR3 reads TGCGCCAGCAGCCACCCAGGGTTGGACACTGAAGCTTTCTTT.

This clone occurred once. The chain has TRBV11-2 and TRBJ1-1; maybe TRBD1 (6 bases). The CDR3 extends over 15 amino acids. Per germline, CDR1 SGHAT and CDR2 FQNNGV. V gave up 2 bases and J gave up 4 bases, with 14 bases separating them. In DNA form, the CDR3 reads TGTGCCAGCAGCTTAATGGGGGCGCGGGCCACTGAAGCTTTCTTT. Translation: CASSLMGARATEAFF.

The genes are TRBV19 and TRBJ1-2; D is ambiguous. Trimming removed 0 bases at V and 8 bases at J, with 13 bases between. CDR3 size: 14 residues. Germline V gene sequence: CDR1 LNHDA, CDR2 SQIVND (reference sequence). The CDR3 coding sequence is TGTGCCAGTAGTATAGAGACAAATCCTTTGGGCTACACCTTC. The encoded protein is CASSIETNPLGYTF. The full variable domain, in which reference TRBV19 and TRBJ1-2 provide the parts outside the CDR3, is DGGITQSPKYLFRKEGQNVTLSCEQNLNHDAMYWYRQDPGQGLRLIYYSQIVNDFQKGDIAEGYSVSREKKESFPLTVTSAQKNPTAFYLCASSIETNPLGYTFGSGTRLTVV.

This rearrangement joins TRBV6-2 or TRBV6-3 to TRBJ2-1; 9 positions agree with TRBD2. CDR3 length: 15 amino acids. J lost 7 bases, V lost 4 bases, and 8 bases had no gene match. Per the germline V gene, CDR1 is MNHEY and CDR2 is SVGEGT. The CDR3 spells CASSFSGSRRNEQFF. In nucleotides, the CDR3 is TGTGCCAGCAGTTTTAGCGGGAGTAGGAGGAATGAGCAGTTCTTC.

The rearrangement joins TRBV6-2 or TRBV6-3 to TRBJ2-2; D possibly corresponds to TRBD2 (5 bases). With 2 bases removed from V and 0 bases from J, the gap between germline ends came to 7 bases. Germline CDR1 reads MNHEY; CDR2 reads SVGEGT. This CDR3 contains 15 residues. DNA for the CDR3: TGTGCCAGCAGTTACGAGGGAACGAACACCGGGGAGCTGTTTTTT. Its protein is CASSYEGTNTGELFF.

This chain connects TRBV5-5 to TRBJ2-1, with TRBD2 matching over 10 bases. In germline, CDR1 is SGHKS, CDR2 YYEKEE (reference sequence). The CDR3 length is 14 residues. Trimming at V came to 4 bases and at J to 3 bases, leaving 1 base not matched to a gene. The CDR3 sequence is CASSLAGVYNEQFF. CDR3 DNA: TGTGCCAGCAGCCTAGCGGGGGTCTACAATGAGCAGTTCTTC.

The V and J genes are TRBV6-2 or TRBV6-3 and TRBJ1-5; D not resolved. Germline values: CDR1 MNHEY, CDR2 SVGEGT. CDR3 size: 13 residues. Trimming removed 2 bases at V and 6 bases at J, with 8 bases between. CDR3 in DNA: TGTGCCAGCAGTTACGGGAGGAGTCAGCCCCAGCATTTT. Amino acids: CASSYGRSQPQHF.

The V and J genes are TRBV7-2 and TRBJ2-1; maybe TRBD2 (6 bases). This CDR3 has 14 amino acids. The V gene lost 3 bases and the J gene lost 9 bases, with 15 bases spanning the gap. The germline V gene has CDR1 SGHTA and CDR2 FQGNSA. CDR3 nucleotide sequence: TGTGCCAGCAGCTTCGGGACTTCTGGGCGTGAGCAGTTCTTC. It specifies CASSFGTSGREQFF.

CDR3 amino acids: CSVMSGGAYEQYF. In DNA, the CDR3 is TGCAGCGTTATGAGCGGGGGAGCCTACGAGCAGTACTTC. The V and J genes are TRBV29-1 and TRBJ2-7; 8 bases fit TRBD2. The V and J ends lost 5 bases and 2 bases, in that order; junction bases with no gene match: 5. Germline V gives CDR1 SQVTM, CDR2 ANQGSEA. The CDR3 sequence is 13 residues long.

The rearrangement links TRBV20-1 to TRBJ1-1, with D possibly being TRBD1 (5 bases). Germline CDR1 reads DFQATT; CDR2 reads SNEGSKA (reference sequence). The CDR3 spans 14 residues. Trimming took off 6 bases at V and 0 bases at J, with 14 bases between the two ends. CDR3 protein: CSASGQGMNTEAFF. The CDR3 nucleotides read TGCAGTGCCAGTGGGCAGGGAATGAACACTGAAGCTTTCTTT.

V is TRBV5-1 and J is TRBJ2-3, with 13 nucleotides matching TRBD2. The CDR3 sequence is 16 residues long. CDR1 is SGHRS, CDR2 YFSETQ, per germline. With V trimmed by 0 bases and J by 5 bases, 3 bases remained unmatched. CDR3 in amino acids: CASSLGLAGGEDTQYF. Here the CDR3 DNA reads TGCGCCAGCAGCTTGGGACTAGCGGGAGGAGAAGATACGCAGTATTTT.

J is TRBJ1-1 and V is TRBV7-2, with D uncertain. Trimming took off 3 bases at V and 1 base at J, with 6 bases between the two ends. CDR1 is SGHTA, CDR2 FQGNSA, per germline. The CDR3 is 13 residues long. This CDR3 is CASSLSQNTEAFF. DNA of the CDR3: TGTGCCAGCAGCTTGTCCCAGAACACTGAAGCTTTCTTT.

The V call is TRBV7-9, the J call TRBJ1-4, with D unclear. The CDR3 runs 16 residues. The V and J ends lost 5 bases and 3 bases respectively, with 16 bases between them. CDR1 is SEHNR, CDR2 FQNEAQ, per germline (reference sequence). The CDR3 DNA sequence: TGTGCCAGCAGCCCTCGAGGCCTCGGTTCTAATGAAAAACTGTTTTTT. Protein sequence: CASSPRGLGSNEKLFF.

V gene TRBV6-5 combines with J gene TRBJ2-7; 11 positions agree with TRBD2. The V and J ends lost 6 bases and 0 bases, in that order; junction bases with no gene match: 4. Germline CDR1 MNHEY, CDR2 SVGAGI. This CDR3 comprises 15 residues. The CDR3 DNA is TGTGCCAGCAGCCCCGGGACTAGCGGCTCCTACGAGCAGTACTTC. Encoded protein: CASSPGTSGSYEQYF.